The text below deals with one T cell receptor (beta chain). This clone's antigen is unknown. No base qualities exist here, and no much larger clone lies one base off it. The sample belongs to a study of blood T cells in healthy people across ages (dated by TCRdb to 2015 to 2017). About the investigation overall: In model experiments, template switching captured about one uniquely barcoded TCR beta cDNA molecule for every two T cells. The study measured age-related changes in TCR beta repertoire diversity using deep sequencing normalized with unique cDNA molecular identifiers. The donors were divided into four age groups: young (average approximately 15 years), middle-aged (about 39), aged (around 67) and long-lived (about 80). To avoid experimental bias, donors of different ages were distributed randomly across sequencing lanes. For two donors (one aged 18 to 29 and one aged 80 or older), the study analyzed two additional independent replicas of 1 million unique cDNA reads from the same blood draw.

The donors were roughly 39 Caucasian individuals from Russia, aged 6 to 90 years, who were systemically healthy. Each donor gave around 9.5 milliliters of peripheral blood, collected into EDTA-treated Vacutainer tubes. PBMCs were isolated by Ficoll-Paque density-gradient centrifugation, with at least 7 million obtained per sample. Total RNA was extracted from PBMCs with Trizol reagent, with at least 6 micrograms obtained per sample. Naive CD45RAhigh/CD27high T cell percentages were measured by flow cytometry on a PBMC aliquot from every donor. The library was generated by 5' RACE. Sequencing relied on an Illumina HiSeq 2500. A second PCR of about 7 to 12 cycles was run with a J-beta primer mix and a sample-barcoded 5' primer. Each TCR beta cDNA molecule received a unique molecular identifier from a template-switch 5' adaptor carrying 12 random nucleotides. At least 2.5 million CDR3-containing paired-end reads were obtained from each sample. First-strand cDNA synthesis was performed from all RNA using the Mint cDNA synthesis kit, with priming by a TRBC-specific oligonucleotide. Following uracil-DNA glycosylase treatment, a first 18-cycle PCR with universal primers M1SS and BC2_uni_R was performed on all cDNA. Processing in the source paper ran as follows. Normalization of each sample was performed by random selection of 1 million high-quality reads, each carrying a distinct molecular identifier. Instead of being binned into consensus sequences, reads that shared molecular identifiers were thrown out. MiTCR, set to a Q25 quality threshold and the strictest error-elimination algorithm, was used for CDR3 identification, clonotype clustering and error correction. Lower-bound total TCR beta diversity was estimated with a nonparametric unseen species model using Euler transformation. TCRdb reran the public reads through fastp at Q25 and MiXCR, keeping productive beta chains. Every distinct CDR3 protein forms one entry, paired with its most common genes and DNA. For this entry, the V and J calls and clone size follow TCRdb and not the study's own pipeline. This sample has about 1.5 million distinct CDR3 sequences in its table, and roughly 43% of those were observed once. The biggest ten clones account for more than 4% of the sample.

Overall results and qualifications from the work: Compared with the aged group, the long-lived group had more naive CD4+ T cells, fewer expanded clones and increased TCR diversity, a pattern suggesting age selection. Estimates of total diversity based on one million sequenced T cells were regarded as lower bounds and as underestimates. The percentage of naive T cells measured by flow cytometry correlated strongly with observed TCR beta diversity. Observed TCR beta diversity per million T cells fell roughly linearly with age, and a significant reduction was already apparent by age around 40. Conclusive comparison of naive and antigen-experienced compartments was prevented by the profiling of bulk unsorted PBMCs. Because donor CMV infection status was unknown, age-related changes in expanded clonotypes were potentially confounded.

This clonotype was sampled from a woman younger than 35 in good health. The sample taken for sequencing was blood.

In nucleotides, the sequence is TGTGCCAGCAGTGAAGCACAGAACACTGAAGCTTTCTTT. The resulting protein is CASSEAQNTEAFF. The V and J genes are TRBV25-1 and TRBJ1-1; no D gene can be assigned with confidence. The CDR3 sequence holds 13 residues, the cysteine and phenylalanine included. Only the CDR3 portion is preserved as DNA: 39 bases, with reading frame beginning at the first base. Trimming removed 2 bases from V and 1 base from J, leaving 5 bases between the germline ends. Taken from the germline V gene, the CDR1 and CDR2 loops are MGHDK and SYGVNS.